Shown below are 20 T cell receptor beta chains from a single sample sequenced in a study of blood T cell repertoires in COVID-19 (TCRdb year 2020). Library construction relied on the immunoSEQ multiplex PCR assay. TCRdb took over this immuneACCESS table, retaining in-frame rearrangements with V and J assigned. Such tables are incomplete; in checked studies, under half of the missing clones stem from an unresolved V gene, and the remainder is unexplained. The table for this sample lists about 140,000 clones; approximately 90% of them were counted only once. The top ten clonotypes cover approximately 0.95% of the sample. Sequenced sample: peripheral blood. The receptors stem from a woman aged 45-65 years with acute or convalescent COVID-19.

The DNA of the CDR3 is TGTGCCAGCTCACCAGTCCTAGCGGTTACCTACGAGCAGTACTTC. It encodes CASSPVLAVTYEQYF. The gene calls are TRBV18 and TRBJ2-7, with 7 bases lining up with TRBD2. This CDR3 is built from 15 residues. After removal of 2 bases from V and 2 bases from J, the junction contained 6 bases not matched to a gene. Germline V gene sequence: CDR1 KGHSH, CDR2 LQKENI.

V and J are TRBV7-2 and TRBJ2-3; 14 bases fit TRBD2. With 2 bases clipped from V and 4 bases from J, the junction kept 5 bases outside the gene matches. This CDR3 has 17 residues. The germline CDR1 and CDR2 sequences are SGHTA and FQGNSA. The CDR3 DNA sequence: TGTGCCAGCAGCTTAACCGCGGGACTAGCGGGAGCAGATACGCAGTATTTT. Residues: CASSLTAGLAGADTQYF.

This clone was recorded only once. V gene TRBV5-1 combines with J gene TRBJ2-6; D is unresolved. Trimming pared 0 bases from V and 7 bases from J, leaving 11 bases between. CDR1 SGHRS and CDR2 YFSETQ come from the germline V gene. The CDR3 consists of 15 residues. Written as DNA, the CDR3 is TGCGCCAGCAGCTTGGACGGTCCCCCAGCCAACGTCCTGACTTTC. This translates into CASSLDGPPANVLTF.

This sequence joins TRBV11-3 and TRBJ2-2, with TRBD2 matching over 9 bases. The CDR3 has 18 residues. V dropped 1 base and J dropped 3; count of bases not matched to a gene: 9. Germline V gives CDR1 SGHNT, CDR2 YENEEA. CDR3 DNA: TGTGCCAGCAGCTTAGGAGGCGGGAGGGCCCTCGACACCGGGGAGCTGTTTTTT. The encoded protein is CASSLGGGRALDTGELFF.

The chain employs TRBV30 and TRBJ2-1; 10 positions agree with TRBD1. The CDR3 runs to 13 residues. V gave up 8 bases and J gave up 3 bases; unmatched junction bases: 4. Germline-derived CDR1 and CDR2 are GTSNPN and SVGIG (reference sequence). As DNA, the CDR3 is TGTGCCGGACAGGGGGAGGGCTACAATGAGCAGTTCTTC. Its translation: CAGQGEGYNEQFF.

V and J are TRBV9 and TRBJ1-2, with TRBD1 identical over 9 bases. V shed 0 bases and J 7 bases; nucleotides not matched to a gene: 7. Germline loops: CDR1 SGDLS, CDR2 YYNGEE. The CDR3 is 15 residues long. The CDR3 spells CASSVGFGQGIGYTF. CDR3 nucleotides: TGTGCCAGCAGCGTAGGTTTTGGACAGGGGATTGGCTACACCTTC.

This chain links TRBV23-1 with TRBJ2-3; 12 bases line up with TRBD2. Being an ORF, TRBV23-1 has a function that is uncertain. Unmatched junction bases numbered 5, after V lost 0 bases and J lost 4 bases. This CDR3 is 17 amino acids long. The CDR3: CASSQSRLAGAPDTQYF. The CDR3 DNA reads as TGCGCCAGCAGTCAATCCCGACTAGCGGGAGCGCCAGATACGCAGTATTTT.

The chain combines TRBV19 with TRBJ1-1; a possible D gene is TRBD1 (6 bases). Germline loops: CDR1 LNHDA, CDR2 SQIVND (reference sequence). CDR3 size: 14 residues. The V gene lost 1 base and the J gene lost 4 bases, with 10 bases spanning the gap. In DNA, the CDR3 is TGTGCCAGTAGTATAGGAGGGGGACCCACTGAAGCTTTCTTT. It yields the protein CASSIGGGPTEAFF. Combining the CDR3 with reference TRBV19 and TRBJ1-1 gives the whole variable domain DGGITQSPKYLFRKEGQNVTLSCEQNLNHDAMYWYRQDPGQGLRLIYYSQIVNDFQKGDIAEGYSVSREKKESFPLTVTSAQKNPTAFYLCASSIGGGPTEAFFGQGTRLTVV.

The rearrangement joins TRBV2 to TRBJ1-1, with 8 bases lining up with TRBD1. Germline CDR1 is SNHLY and CDR2 is FYNNEI. There are 14 residues in the CDR3. Trimming at V came to 6 bases and at J to 2 bases, leaving 5 bases not matched to a gene. The CDR3 DNA is TGTGCCAGCAGGGTGGGACAGGTTAACACTGAAGCTTTCTTT. Amino acids: CASRVGQVNTEAFF.

V and J are TRBV19 and TRBJ2-6; 7 bases align to TRBD1. This CDR3 is built from 16 residues. The trim removed 9 bases at V and 1 base at J, leaving 9 bases unmatched. Germline V lookup: CDR1 LNHDA, CDR2 SQIVND (reference sequence). CDR3 sequence (DNA): TGTGCCAGCCGGGACAGCGGAATGTCTGGGGCCAACGTCCTGACTTTC. It codes for CASRDSGMSGANVLTF.

The V and J genes are TRBV27 and TRBJ1-6, with 7 bases lining up with TRBD1. This CDR3 has 14 amino acids. CDR1 is MNHEY, CDR2 SMNVEV, per germline (reference sequence). V lost 6 bases to trimming and J lost 7 bases; unmatched junction nucleotides: 6. The CDR3 bases are TGTGCCAGCAGCACCTACAGGGGAAATTCACCCCTCCACTTT. Protein sequence: CASSTYRGNSPLHF.

This clone was seen only once. V is TRBV6-6 and J is TRBJ1-3, with D possibly being TRBD1 (6 bases). The germline V gene encodes CDR1 MNHNY and CDR2 SVGAGI (reference sequence). V was pared by 5 bases and J by 0 bases, with 20 bases between. CDR3 size: 18 residues. DNA of the CDR3: TGTGCCAGCAGTCCAGGGGCCTGGCAGGCCCTCTCTGGAAACACCATATATTTT. Amino acids: CASSPGAWQALSGNTIYF.

This chain's CDR3 is CASRREQGINEQFF. DNA of the CDR3: TGCGCCAGCAGGCGGGAGCAAGGTATCAATGAGCAGTTCTTC. This sequence joins TRBV10-2 and TRBJ2-1; 7 positions agree with TRBD2. Per the germline V gene, CDR1 is WSHSY and CDR2 is SAAADI. This CDR3 spans 14 amino acids. V trimming: 6 bases; J trimming: 6 bases; junction bases outside the gene matches: 8.

The chain carries TRBV5-1 and TRBJ1-2; possibly TRBD1 for D (6 bases). The ends were cut back, 1 base at V and 2 bases at J, with 9 bases in the middle. In germline, CDR1 is SGHRS, CDR2 YFSETQ. The CDR3 covers 14 residues. The CDR3 sequence is CASSLTGTNYGYTF. The DNA for the CDR3 is TGCGCCAGCAGCTTGACAGGGACGAACTATGGCTACACCTTC.

The V call is TRBV30, the J call TRBJ2-1; 8 bases map to TRBD2. This CDR3 spans 15 amino acids. J was trimmed by 0 bases and V by 5 bases; bases with no gene match: 6. In germline, CDR1 is GTSNPN, CDR2 SVGIG (reference sequence). DNA for the CDR3: TGTGCCTGGGGTAGCGGGGCAAGCTCCTACAATGAGCAGTTCTTC. It yields the protein CAWGSGASSYNEQFF.

The chain couples TRBV11-1 to TRBJ2-7; TRBD1 agrees at 9 bases. Germline V gives CDR1 SGHAT, CDR2 FQDESV (reference sequence). J gave up 3 bases and V 5 bases, and 2 bases lay outside the gene matches. The CDR3 loop spans 13 amino acids. CDR3 amino acids: CASSPGQGYEQYF. CDR3 DNA sequence: TGTGCCAGCAGCCCGGGACAGGGCTACGAGCAGTACTTC.

The genes are TRBV5-1 and TRBJ1-3; D may be TRBD1 (5 bases). Germline-derived CDR1 and CDR2 are SGHRS and YFSETQ. V lost 4 bases to trimming and J lost 1 base, with 15 bases between them. The CDR3 extends over 16 amino acids. CDR3 in DNA: TGCGCCAGCAGCCCCGCAGGGCAAGGGTCTGGAAACACCATATATTTT. Translated: CASSPAGQGSGNTIYF.

The rearrangement uses TRBV6-5 and TRBJ1-1, with 7 bases that match TRBD1. The CDR3 runs 12 residues. Germline V gives CDR1 MNHEY, CDR2 SVGAGI. Trimming cost V 6 bases and J 11 bases; bases outside gene matches: 9. CDR3: CASRQGMGWAFF. The CDR3 nucleotides are TGTGCCAGCAGACAGGGGATGGGTTGGGCTTTCTTT.

The rearrangement joins TRBV10-3 to TRBJ1-2, with a weak D call TRBD1 (5 bases). Germline CDR1 reads ENHRY; CDR2 reads SYGVKD. V was pared by 6 bases and J by 6 bases, with 11 bases between. The CDR3 spans 12 residues. This CDR3 reads CAIRQTEDGYTF. The CDR3 DNA sequence: TGTGCCATCAGACAGACAGAGGATGGCTACACCTTC.

J is TRBJ1-6 and V is TRBV12-3 or TRBV12-4; 7 bases fit TRBD1. This CDR3 region has 13 residues. Trimming cost V 5 bases and J 6 bases; bases outside gene matches: 1. In DNA form, the CDR3 reads TGTGCCAGCAGTCGGGACAGTAATTCACCCCTCCACTTT. This codes for CASSRDSNSPLHF.